The clone carrying this T cell receptor (beta chain) appeared a few times. Its antigen is still unknown. This sample is part of a study of chemoradiotherapy in HPV16-positive cancers. The V gene's germline CDR1 is SGHTA and CDR2 FQGNSA. This CDR3 is built from 14 residues. Trimming stripped 0 bases from V and 0 bases from J, with 5 bases between. Regarding the study as a whole: Better recurrence-free survival went with HPV-responsive T-cell expansion in HPV16-positive patients.

Profiled with immunoSEQ multiplex PCR; TCRdb holds only in-frame clones, not every one. The sample has just over 1,500 clones, roughly 90% seen once. The sequence came from a human donor with HPV-associated anogenital cancer. Here the sequenced sample was tumor tissue, taken from a patient who underwent chemoradiotherapy. This chain uses TRBV7-2 with TRBJ1-1; D is uncertain. CDR3 sequence reads: CASSLATVNTEAFF. The CDR3 DNA reads as TGTGCCAGCAGCTTAGCGACTGTGAACACTGAAGCTTTCTTT. The variable domain in full, completed from reference TRBV7-2 and TRBJ1-1, reads GAGVSQSPSNKVTEKGKDVELRCDPISGHTALYWYRQSLGQGLEFLIYFQGNSAPDKSGLPSDRFSAERTGGSVSTLTIQRTQQEDSAVYLCASSLATVNTEAFFGQGTRLTVV.